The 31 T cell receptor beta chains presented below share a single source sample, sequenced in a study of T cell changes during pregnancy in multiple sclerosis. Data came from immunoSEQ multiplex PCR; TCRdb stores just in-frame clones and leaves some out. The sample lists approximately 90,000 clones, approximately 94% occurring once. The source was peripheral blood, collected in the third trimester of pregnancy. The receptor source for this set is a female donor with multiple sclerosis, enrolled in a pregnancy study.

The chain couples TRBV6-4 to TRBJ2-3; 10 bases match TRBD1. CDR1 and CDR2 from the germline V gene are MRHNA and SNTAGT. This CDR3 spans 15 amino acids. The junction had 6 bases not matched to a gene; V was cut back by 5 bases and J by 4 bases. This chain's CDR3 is CASSPGQGSSDTQYF. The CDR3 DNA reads TGTGCCAGCAGTCCGGGACAGGGGAGTTCAGATACGCAGTATTTT.

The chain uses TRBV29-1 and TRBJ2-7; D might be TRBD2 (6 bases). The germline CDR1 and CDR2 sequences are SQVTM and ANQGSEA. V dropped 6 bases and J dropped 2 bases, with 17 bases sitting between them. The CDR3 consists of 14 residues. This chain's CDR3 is CSVTTSGRTYEQYF. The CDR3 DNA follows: TGCAGCGTCACGACGAGTGGGAGGACCTACGAGCAGTACTTC.

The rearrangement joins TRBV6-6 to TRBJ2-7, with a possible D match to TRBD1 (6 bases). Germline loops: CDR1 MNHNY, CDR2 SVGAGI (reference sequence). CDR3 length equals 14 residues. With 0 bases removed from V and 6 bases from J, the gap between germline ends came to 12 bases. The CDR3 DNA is TGTGCCAGCAGTTACTCCGACAGGACCGTCGAGCAGTACTTC. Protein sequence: CASSYSDRTVEQYF.

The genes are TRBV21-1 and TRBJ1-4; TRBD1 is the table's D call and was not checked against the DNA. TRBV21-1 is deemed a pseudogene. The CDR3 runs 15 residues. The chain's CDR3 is CASSDRGQGGEKLFF. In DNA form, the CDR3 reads TGTGCCAGCAGTGATCGGGGACAGGGCGGTGAAAAACTGTTTTTT.

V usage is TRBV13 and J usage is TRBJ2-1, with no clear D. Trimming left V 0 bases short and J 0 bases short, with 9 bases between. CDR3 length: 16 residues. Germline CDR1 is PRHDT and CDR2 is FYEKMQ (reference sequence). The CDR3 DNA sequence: TGTGCCAGCAGCTTAGGCTTAGGCGGCTCCTACAATGAGCAGTTCTTC. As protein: CASSLGLGGSYNEQFF.

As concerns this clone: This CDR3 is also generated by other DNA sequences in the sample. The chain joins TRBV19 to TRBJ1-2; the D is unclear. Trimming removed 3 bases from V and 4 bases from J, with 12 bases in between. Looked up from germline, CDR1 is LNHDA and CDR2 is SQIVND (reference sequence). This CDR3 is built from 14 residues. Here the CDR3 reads CASSIGGLGYGYTF. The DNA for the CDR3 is TGTGCCAGTAGTATTGGCGGGTTGGGCTATGGCTACACCTTC.

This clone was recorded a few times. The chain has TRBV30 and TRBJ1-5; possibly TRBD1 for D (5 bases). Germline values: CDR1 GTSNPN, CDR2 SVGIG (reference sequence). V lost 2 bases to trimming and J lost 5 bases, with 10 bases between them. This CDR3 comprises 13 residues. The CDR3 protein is CAWSPGLDQPQHF. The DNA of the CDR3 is TGTGCCTGGAGTCCAGGGTTGGATCAGCCCCAGCATTTT.

In DNA form, the CDR3 reads TGTGCCAGCAGTACTACCCCTAACACTGAAGCTTTCTTT. Translated, it gives CASSTTPNTEAFF. This chain joins TRBV27 and TRBJ1-1; no clear D gene. The CDR3 has 13 residues. Trimming took off 5 bases at V and 2 bases at J, with 9 bases between the two ends. CDR1 is MNHEY, CDR2 SMNVEV, per germline (reference sequence).

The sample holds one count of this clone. The CDR3 protein is CASSFLTGRRTTEAFF. The DNA for the CDR3 is TGTGCCAGCAGTTTCCTAACAGGGCGTCGAACGACTGAAGCTTTCTTT. The chain links TRBV6-6 to TRBJ1-1, with D perhaps matching TRBD1 (6 bases). The CDR3 sequence is 16 residues long. Trimming pared 4 bases from V and 5 bases from J, leaving 20 bases between. Germline CDR1 is MNHNY and CDR2 is SVGAGI (reference sequence).

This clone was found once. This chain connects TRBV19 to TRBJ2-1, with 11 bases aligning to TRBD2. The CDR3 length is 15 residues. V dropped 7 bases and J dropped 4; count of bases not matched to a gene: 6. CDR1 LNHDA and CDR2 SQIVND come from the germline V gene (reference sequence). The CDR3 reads CASKGTSGRYNEQFF. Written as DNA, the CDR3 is TGTGCCAGTAAAGGTACTAGCGGGAGATACAATGAGCAGTTCTTC.

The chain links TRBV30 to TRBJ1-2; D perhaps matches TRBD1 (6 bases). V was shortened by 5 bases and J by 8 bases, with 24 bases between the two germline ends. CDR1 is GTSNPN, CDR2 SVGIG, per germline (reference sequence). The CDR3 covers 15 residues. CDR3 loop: CAWDPFPNRAHGYTF. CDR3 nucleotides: TGTGCCTGGGACCCATTTCCTAACAGGGCCCACGGCTACACCTTC. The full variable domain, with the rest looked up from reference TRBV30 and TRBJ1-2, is SQTIHQWPATLVQPVGSPLSLECTVEGTSNPNLYWYRQAAGRGLQLLFYSVGIGQISSEVPQNLSASRPQDRQFILSSKKLLLSDSGFYLCAWDPFPNRAHGYTFGSGTRLTVV.

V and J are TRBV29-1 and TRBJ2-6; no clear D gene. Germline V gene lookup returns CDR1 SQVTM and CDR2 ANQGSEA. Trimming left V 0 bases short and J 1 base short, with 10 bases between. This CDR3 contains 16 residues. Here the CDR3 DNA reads TGCAGCGTTGAAGAACCTAGGAGTTCTGGGGCCAACGTCCTGACTTTC. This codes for CSVEEPRSSGANVLTF.

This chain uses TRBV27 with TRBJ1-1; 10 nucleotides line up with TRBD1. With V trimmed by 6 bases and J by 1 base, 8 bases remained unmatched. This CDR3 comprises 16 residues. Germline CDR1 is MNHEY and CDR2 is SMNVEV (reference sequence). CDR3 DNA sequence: TGTGCCAGCAGCCAGACAGGGGGCTACTGGAACACTGAAGCTTTCTTT. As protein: CASSQTGGYWNTEAFF.

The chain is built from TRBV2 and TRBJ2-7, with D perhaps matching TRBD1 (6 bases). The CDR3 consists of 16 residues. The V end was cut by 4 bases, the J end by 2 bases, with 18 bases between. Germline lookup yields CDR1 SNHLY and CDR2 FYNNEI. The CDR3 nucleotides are TGTGCCAGCAGTGGTGGGGCTGCAGGGGCAGCCTACGAGCAGTACTTC. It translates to CASSGGAAGAAYEQYF.

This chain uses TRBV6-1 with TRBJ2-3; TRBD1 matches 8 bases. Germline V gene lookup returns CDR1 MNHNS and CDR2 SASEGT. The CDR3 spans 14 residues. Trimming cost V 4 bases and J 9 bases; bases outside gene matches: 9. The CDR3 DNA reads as TGTGCCAGCAGTGTACAATTGACAGGGGACACGCAGTATTTT. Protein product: CASSVQLTGDTQYF.

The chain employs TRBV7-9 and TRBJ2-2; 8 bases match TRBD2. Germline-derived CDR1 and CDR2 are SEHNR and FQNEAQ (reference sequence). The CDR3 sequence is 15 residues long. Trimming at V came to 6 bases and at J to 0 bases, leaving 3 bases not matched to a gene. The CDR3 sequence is CASRLGGANTGELFF. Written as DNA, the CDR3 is TGTGCCAGCAGGCTCGGGGGGGCGAACACCGGGGAGCTGTTTTTT.

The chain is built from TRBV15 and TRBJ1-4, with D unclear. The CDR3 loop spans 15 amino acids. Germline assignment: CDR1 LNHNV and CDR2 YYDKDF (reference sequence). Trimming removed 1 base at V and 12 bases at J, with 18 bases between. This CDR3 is CATSRAQSTLRELFF. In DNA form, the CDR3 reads TGTGCCACCAGCAGAGCCCAGTCGACCCTCCGGGAACTGTTTTTT. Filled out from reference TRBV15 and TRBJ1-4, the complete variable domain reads DAMVIQNPRYQVTQFGKPVTLSCSQTLNHNVMYWYQQKSSQAPKLLFHYYDKDFNNEADTPDNFQSRRPNTSFCFLDIRSPGLGDTAMYLCATSRAQSTLRELFFGSGTQLSVL.

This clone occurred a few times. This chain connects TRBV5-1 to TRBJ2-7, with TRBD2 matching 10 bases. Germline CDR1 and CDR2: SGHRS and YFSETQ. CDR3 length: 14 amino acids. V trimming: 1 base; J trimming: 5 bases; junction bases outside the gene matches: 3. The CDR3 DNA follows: TGCGCCAGCAGCTTGACTAGCGGGAAGAACGAGCAGTACTTC. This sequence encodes CASSLTSGKNEQYF.

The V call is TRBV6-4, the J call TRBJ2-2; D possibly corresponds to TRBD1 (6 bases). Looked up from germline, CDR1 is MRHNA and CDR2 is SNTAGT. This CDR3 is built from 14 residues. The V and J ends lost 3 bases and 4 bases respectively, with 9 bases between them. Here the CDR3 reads CASSEIGGTGELFF. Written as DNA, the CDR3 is TGTGCCAGCAGTGAAATAGGGGGCACCGGGGAGCTGTTTTTT.

The CDR3 DNA reads TGCGCCAGCAGCCAAGTTTCGGGACTAGCGGGAGGCACGCAGTATTTT. Its protein product is CASSQVSGLAGGTQYF. The chain joins TRBV4-1 to TRBJ2-3; 15 bases align to TRBD2. CDR3 length equals 16 residues. Germline values: CDR1 MGHRA, CDR2 YSYEKL. The V gene end was trimmed by 1 base and the J gene end by 9 bases; junction bases not matched to a gene: 5.

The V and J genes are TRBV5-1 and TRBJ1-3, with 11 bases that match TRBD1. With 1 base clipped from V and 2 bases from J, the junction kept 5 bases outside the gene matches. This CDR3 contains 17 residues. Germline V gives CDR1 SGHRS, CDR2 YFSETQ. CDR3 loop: CASSLSWGQGAGNTIYF. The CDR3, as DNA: TGCGCCAGCAGCTTGAGTTGGGGACAGGGGGCTGGAAACACCATATATTTT.

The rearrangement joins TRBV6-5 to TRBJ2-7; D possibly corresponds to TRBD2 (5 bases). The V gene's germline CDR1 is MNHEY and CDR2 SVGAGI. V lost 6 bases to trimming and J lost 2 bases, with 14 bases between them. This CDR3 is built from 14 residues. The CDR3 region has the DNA TGTGCCAGCAGGGTAAGCGGAACCACCTACGAGCAGTACTTC. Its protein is CASRVSGTTYEQYF.

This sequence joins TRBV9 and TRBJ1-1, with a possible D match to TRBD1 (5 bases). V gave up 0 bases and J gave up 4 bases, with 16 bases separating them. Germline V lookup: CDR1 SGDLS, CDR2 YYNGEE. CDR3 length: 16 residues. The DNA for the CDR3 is TGTGCCAGCAGCGTAGGGCAGGGCTGGGCGGTCACTGAAGCTTTCTTT. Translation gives CASSVGQGWAVTEAFF.

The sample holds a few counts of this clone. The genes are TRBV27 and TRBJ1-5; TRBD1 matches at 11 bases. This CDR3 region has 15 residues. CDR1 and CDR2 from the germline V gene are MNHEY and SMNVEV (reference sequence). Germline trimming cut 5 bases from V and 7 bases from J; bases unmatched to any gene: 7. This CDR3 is CASSHGTGGQQPQHF. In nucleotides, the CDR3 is TGTGCCAGCAGTCACGGGACAGGGGGACAGCAGCCCCAGCATTTT.

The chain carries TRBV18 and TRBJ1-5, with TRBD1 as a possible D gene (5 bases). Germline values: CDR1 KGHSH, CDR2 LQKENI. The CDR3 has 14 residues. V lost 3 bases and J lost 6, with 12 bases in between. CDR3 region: CASSPGRGAQPQHF. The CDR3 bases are TGTGCCAGCTCACCTGGGAGGGGAGCTCAGCCCCAGCATTTT.

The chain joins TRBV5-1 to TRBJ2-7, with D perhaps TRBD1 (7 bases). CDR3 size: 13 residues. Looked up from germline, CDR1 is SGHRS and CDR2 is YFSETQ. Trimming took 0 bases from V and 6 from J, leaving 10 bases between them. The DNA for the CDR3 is TGCGCCAGCAGCTTGGTCAGGGGGGTCGAGCAGTACTTC. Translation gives CASSLVRGVEQYF.

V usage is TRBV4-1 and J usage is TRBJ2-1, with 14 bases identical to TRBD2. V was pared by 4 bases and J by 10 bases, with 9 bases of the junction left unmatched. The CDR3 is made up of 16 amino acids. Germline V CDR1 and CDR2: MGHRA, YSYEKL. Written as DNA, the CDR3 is TGCGCCAGCAGCCGACGACTAGCGGGAGGGGATATGGAGCAGTTCTTC. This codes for CASSRRLAGGDMEQFF.

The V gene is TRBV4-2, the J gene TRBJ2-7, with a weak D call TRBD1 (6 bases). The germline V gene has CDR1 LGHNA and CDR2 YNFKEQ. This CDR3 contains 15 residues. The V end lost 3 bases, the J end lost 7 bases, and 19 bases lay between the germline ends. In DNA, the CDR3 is TGTGCCAGCAGCCAGGACAGCGGACAGCCCGCGGAGCAGTACTTC. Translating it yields CASSQDSGQPAEQYF.

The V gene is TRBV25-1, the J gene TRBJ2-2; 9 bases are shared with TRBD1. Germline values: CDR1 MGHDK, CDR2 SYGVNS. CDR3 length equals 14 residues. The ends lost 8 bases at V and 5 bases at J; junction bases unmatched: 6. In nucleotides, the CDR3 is TGTGCCAGCGGGGGACAGGGTAGGACCGGGGAGCTGTTTTTT. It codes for CASGGQGRTGELFF.

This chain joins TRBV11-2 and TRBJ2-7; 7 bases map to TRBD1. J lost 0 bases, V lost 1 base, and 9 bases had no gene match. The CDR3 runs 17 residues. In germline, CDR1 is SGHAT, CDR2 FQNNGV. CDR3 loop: CASSLGAGTASSYEQYF. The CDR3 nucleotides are TGTGCCAGCAGCTTAGGCGCCGGGACAGCGTCCTCCTACGAGCAGTACTTC.

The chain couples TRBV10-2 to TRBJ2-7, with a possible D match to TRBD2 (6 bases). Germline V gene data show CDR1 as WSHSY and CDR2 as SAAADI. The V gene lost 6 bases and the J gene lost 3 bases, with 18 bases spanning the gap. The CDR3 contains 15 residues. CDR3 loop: CASSVRDGGVYEQYF. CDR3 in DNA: TGCGCCAGCAGCGTCCGAGACGGAGGGGTCTACGAGCAGTACTTC.